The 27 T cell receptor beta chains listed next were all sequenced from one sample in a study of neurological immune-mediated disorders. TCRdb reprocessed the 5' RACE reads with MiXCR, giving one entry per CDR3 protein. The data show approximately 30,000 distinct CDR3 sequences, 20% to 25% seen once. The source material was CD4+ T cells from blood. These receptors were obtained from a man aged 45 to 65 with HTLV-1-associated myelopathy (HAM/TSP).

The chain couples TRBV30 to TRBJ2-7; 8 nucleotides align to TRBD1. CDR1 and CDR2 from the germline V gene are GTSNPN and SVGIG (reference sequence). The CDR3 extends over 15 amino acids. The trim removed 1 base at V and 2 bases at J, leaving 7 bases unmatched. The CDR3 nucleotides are TGTGCCTGGAGTGAAGGACAGGGCCCAACCTACGAGCAGTACTTC. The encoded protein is CAWSEGQGPTYEQYF.

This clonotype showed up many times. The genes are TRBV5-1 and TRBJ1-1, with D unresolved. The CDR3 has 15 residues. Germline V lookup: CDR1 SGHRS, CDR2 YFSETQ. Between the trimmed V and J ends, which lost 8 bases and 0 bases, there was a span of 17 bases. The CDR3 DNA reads TGCGCCAGTGGTTTTGGTATAAGAATGAACACTGAAGCTTTCTTT. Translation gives CASGFGIRMNTEAFF.

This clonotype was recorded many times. CDR3 region: CASSPLGPTAGADTQYF. CDR3 sequence (DNA): TGTGCCAGCAGCCCTCTCGGACCGACCGCCGGGGCAGATACGCAGTATTTT. This rearrangement joins TRBV7-8 to TRBJ2-3, with a weak D call TRBD2 (5 bases). Germline V gene sequence: CDR1 SGHVS, CDR2 FQNEAQ. The CDR3 sequence is 17 residues long. Trimming took off 5 bases at V and 4 bases at J, with 22 bases between the two ends.

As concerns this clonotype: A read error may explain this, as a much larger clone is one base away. The CDR3 DNA sequence: TGTGCCAGCCGTTGGGACATTGAAGCTTTCTTT. Its protein is CASRWDIEAFF. The chain employs TRBV12-3 or TRBV12-4 and TRBJ1-1, with D perhaps TRBD1 (6 bases). V shed 8 bases and J shed 7 bases, with 11 bases lying between them. The CDR3 is 11 residues long.

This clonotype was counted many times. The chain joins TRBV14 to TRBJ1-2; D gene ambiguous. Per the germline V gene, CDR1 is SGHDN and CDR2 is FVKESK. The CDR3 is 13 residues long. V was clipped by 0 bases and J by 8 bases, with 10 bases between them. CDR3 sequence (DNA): TGTGCCAGCAGCCAAGATCGAGTGGGGGGCTACACCTTC. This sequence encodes CASSQDRVGGYTF. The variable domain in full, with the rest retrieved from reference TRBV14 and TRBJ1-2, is EAGVTQFPSHSVIEKGQTVTLRCDPISGHDNLYWYRRVMGKEIKFLLHFVKESKQDESGMPNNRFLAERTGGTYSTLKVQPAELEDSGVYFCASSQDRVGGYTFGSGTRLTVV.

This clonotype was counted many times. CDR3 in amino acids: CATLHLAGARDEQFF. CDR3 DNA sequence: TGTGCCACACTACACCTAGCGGGAGCGCGCGATGAGCAGTTCTTC. The chain combines TRBV27 with TRBJ2-1, with TRBD2 matching 10 bases. Germline loops: CDR1 MNHEY, CDR2 SMNVEV (reference sequence). This CDR3 region has 15 residues. V lost 10 bases, J lost 8 bases, and 14 bases stayed unmatched.

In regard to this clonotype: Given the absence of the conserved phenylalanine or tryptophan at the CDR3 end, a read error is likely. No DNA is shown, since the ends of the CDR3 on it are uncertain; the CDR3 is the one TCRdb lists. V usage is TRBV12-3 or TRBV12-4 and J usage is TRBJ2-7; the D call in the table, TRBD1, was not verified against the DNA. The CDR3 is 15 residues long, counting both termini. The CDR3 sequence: CASSLGKGMWYEQYL.

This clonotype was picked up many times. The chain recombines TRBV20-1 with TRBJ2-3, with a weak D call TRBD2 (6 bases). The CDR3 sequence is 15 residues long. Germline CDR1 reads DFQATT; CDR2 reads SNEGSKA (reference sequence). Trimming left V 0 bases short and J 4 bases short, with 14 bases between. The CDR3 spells CSARDGARGSDTQYF. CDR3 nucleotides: TGCAGTGCTAGAGATGGAGCGCGGGGCTCAGATACGCAGTATTTT.

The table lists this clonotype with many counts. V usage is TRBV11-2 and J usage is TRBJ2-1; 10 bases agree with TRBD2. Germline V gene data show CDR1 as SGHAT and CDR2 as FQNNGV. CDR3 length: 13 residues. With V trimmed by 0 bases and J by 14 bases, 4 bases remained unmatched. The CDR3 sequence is CASSLEAGGVEFF. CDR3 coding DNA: TGTGCCAGCAGCTTAGAAGCGGGGGGGGTAGAGTTCTTC.

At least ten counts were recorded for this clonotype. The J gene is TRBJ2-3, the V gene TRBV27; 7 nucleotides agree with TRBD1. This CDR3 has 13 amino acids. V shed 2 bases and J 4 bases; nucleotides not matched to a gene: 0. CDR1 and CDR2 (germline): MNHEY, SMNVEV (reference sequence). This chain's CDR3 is CASSLQGADTQYF. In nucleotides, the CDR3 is TGTGCCAGCAGTTTACAGGGGGCAGATACGCAGTATTTT.

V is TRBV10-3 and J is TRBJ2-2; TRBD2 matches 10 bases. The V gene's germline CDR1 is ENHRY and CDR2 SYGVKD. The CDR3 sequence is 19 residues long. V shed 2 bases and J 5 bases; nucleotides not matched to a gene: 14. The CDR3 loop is CAISEGIRRSGRETGELFF. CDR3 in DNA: TGTGCCATCAGTGAGGGCATCCGGAGGAGCGGGAGGGAGACCGGGGAGCTGTTTTTT.

The CDR3 DNA reads as TGCAGTGCTTATGGGGGCAGGGGCACTGAAGCTTTCTTT. Its protein is CSAYGGRGTEAFF. The chain uses TRBV20-1 and TRBJ1-1; D may be TRBD1 (6 bases). The V end was cut by 5 bases, the J end by 4 bases, with 14 bases between. Germline V gene lookup returns CDR1 DFQATT and CDR2 SNEGSKA (reference sequence). This CDR3 is built from 13 residues.

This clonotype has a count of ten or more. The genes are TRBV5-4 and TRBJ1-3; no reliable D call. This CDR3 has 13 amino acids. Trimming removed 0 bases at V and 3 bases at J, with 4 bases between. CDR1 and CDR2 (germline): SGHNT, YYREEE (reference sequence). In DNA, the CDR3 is TGTGCCAGCAGCTTGGGTAGTGGAAACACCATATATTTT. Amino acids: CASSLGSGNTIYF.

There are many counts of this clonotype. The CDR3 DNA reads TGCAGTGCTAGGGATTCCGCGCTGGCTAGCACCTTC. This sequence encodes CSARDSALASTF. V is TRBV20-1 and J is TRBJ1-2; D is undetermined. CDR3 size: 12 residues. Germline V lookup: CDR1 DFQATT, CDR2 SNEGSKA (reference sequence). The V end lost 3 bases, the J end lost 13 bases, and 18 bases lay between the germline ends.

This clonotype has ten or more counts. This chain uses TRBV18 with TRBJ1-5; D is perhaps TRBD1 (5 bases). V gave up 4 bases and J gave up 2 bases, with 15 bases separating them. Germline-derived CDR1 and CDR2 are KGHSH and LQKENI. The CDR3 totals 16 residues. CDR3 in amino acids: CASSLLTGTRNQPQHF. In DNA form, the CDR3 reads TGTGCCAGCTCACTACTTACAGGTACGCGCAATCAGCCCCAGCATTTT.

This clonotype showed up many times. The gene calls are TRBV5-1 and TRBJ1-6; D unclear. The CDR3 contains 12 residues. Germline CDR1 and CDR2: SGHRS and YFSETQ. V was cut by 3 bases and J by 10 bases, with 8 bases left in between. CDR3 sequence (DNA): TGCGCCAGCAGCTACACCGGGTCACCCCTCCACTTT. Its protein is CASSYTGSPLHF.

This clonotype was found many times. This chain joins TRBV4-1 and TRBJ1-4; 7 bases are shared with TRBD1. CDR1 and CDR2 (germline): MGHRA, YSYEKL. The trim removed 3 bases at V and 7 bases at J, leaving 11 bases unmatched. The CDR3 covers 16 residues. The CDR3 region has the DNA TGCGCCAGCAGCCATTTGATAGGGGGCGCTGGTGAAAAACTGTTTTTT. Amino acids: CASSHLIGGAGEKLFF.

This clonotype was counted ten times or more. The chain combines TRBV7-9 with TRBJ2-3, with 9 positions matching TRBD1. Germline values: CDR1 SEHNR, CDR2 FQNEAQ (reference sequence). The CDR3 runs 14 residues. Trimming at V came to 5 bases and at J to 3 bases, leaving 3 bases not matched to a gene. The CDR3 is CASSPDRGTDTQYF. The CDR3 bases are TGTGCCAGCAGCCCGGACAGGGGAACAGATACGCAGTATTTT.

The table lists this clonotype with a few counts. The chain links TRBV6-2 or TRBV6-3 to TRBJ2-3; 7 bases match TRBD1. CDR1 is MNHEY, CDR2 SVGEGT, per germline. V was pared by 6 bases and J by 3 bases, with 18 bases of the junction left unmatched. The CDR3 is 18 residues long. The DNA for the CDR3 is TGTGCCAGCAGCTTTAGACAGGGATGGGGAAAGGGGACAGATACGCAGTATTTT. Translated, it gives CASSFRQGWGKGTDTQYF.

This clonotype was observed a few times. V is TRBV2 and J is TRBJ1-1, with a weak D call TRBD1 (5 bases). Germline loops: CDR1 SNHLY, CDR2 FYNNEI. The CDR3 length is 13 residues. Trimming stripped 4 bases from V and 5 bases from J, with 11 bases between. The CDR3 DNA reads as TGTGCCAGCAGTGTTGAGGCAGGGACTGAAGCTTTCTTT. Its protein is CASSVEAGTEAFF.

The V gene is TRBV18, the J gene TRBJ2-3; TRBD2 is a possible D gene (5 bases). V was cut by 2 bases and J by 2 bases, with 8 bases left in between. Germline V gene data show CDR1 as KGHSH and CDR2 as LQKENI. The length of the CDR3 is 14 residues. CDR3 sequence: CASSPRGNTDTQYF. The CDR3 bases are TGTGCCAGCTCACCAAGAGGGAACACAGATACGCAGTATTTT.

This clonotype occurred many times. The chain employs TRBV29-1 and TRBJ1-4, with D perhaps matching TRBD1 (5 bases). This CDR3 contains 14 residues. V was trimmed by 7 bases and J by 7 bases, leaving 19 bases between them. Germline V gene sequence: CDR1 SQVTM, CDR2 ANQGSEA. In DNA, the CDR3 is TGCAGCGCGCAGATGGGGGGAAGGATTGAAAAACTGTTTTTT. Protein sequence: CSAQMGGRIEKLFF.

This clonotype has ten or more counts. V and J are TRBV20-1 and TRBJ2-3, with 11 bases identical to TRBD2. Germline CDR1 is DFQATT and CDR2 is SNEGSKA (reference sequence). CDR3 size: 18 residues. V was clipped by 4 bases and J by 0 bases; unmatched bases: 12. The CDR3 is CSAKGFGLAGGSTDTQYF. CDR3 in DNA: TGCAGTGCTAAGGGATTTGGGCTAGCGGGGGGAAGCACAGATACGCAGTATTTT.

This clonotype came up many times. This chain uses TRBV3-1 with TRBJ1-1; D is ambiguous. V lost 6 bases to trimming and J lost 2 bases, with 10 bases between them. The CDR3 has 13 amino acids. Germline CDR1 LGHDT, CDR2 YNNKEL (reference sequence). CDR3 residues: CASRLLVNTEAFF. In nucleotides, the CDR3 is TGTGCCAGCAGGCTTTTGGTTAACACTGAAGCTTTCTTT.

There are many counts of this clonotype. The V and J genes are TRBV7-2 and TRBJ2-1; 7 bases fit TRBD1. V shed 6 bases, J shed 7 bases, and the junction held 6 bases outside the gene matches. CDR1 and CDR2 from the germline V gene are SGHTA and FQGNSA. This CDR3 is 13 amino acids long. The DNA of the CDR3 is TGTGCCAGCAGTTGGGGACAGCCTAATGAGCAGTTCTTC. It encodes CASSWGQPNEQFF. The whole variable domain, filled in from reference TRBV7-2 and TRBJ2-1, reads GAGVSQSPSNKVTEKGKDVELRCDPISGHTALYWYRQSLGQGLEFLIYFQGNSAPDKSGLPSDRFSAERTGGSVSTLTIQRTQQEDSAVYLCASSWGQPNEQFFGPGTRLTVL.

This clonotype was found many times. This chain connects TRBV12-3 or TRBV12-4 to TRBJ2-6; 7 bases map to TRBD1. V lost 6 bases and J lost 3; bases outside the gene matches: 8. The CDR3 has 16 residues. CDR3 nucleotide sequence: TGTGCCAGCAGAACCAGGGGGTTGGATGGGGCCAACGTCCTGACTTTC. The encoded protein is CASRTRGLDGANVLTF.

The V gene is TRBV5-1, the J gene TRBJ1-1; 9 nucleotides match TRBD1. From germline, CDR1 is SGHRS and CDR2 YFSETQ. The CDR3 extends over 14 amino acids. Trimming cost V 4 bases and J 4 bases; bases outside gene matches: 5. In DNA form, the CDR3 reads TGCGCCAGCAGCGATACAGGGGGCACCACTGAAGCTTTCTTT. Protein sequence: CASSDTGGTTEAFF.